This T cell receptor beta chain was recorded in a study of CD8 T cells in ankylosing spondylitis. Quantitative 5'-RACE with molecular barcodes produced the TCR beta libraries. In TCRdb, the 5' RACE reads were re-called with MiXCR into one record per CDR3 protein. The data show roughly 240,000 distinct CDR3 sequences, roughly 8% seen once. Trimming at V came to 6 bases and at J to 3 bases, leaving 4 bases not matched to a gene. The CDR3 contains 13 residues. Germline CDR1 MNHEY, CDR2 SVGEGT. This clonotype appeared many times. The antigen remains unidentified. Study-wide results and limits: It was reported that disease-linked clones were significantly enriched in matched ankylosing spondylitis synovial fluid. Ankylosing spondylitis blood seemed to carry a telltale TCR beta motif made of several highly homologous variants. Past studies reported some motif variants in reactive arthritis synovial fluid and blood.

Sequencing was carried out using blood, either unsorted or a sorted T cell fraction (not recorded which). The chain couples TRBV6-2 or TRBV6-3 to TRBJ2-5; TRBD1 matches at 7 bases. This clonotype was obtained from a female donor with ankylosing spondylitis or in good health (not recorded which). CDR3 bases: TGTGCCAGCAGCCGGGACAGTGAAGAGACCCAGTACTTC. Translating it yields CASSRDSEETQYF.